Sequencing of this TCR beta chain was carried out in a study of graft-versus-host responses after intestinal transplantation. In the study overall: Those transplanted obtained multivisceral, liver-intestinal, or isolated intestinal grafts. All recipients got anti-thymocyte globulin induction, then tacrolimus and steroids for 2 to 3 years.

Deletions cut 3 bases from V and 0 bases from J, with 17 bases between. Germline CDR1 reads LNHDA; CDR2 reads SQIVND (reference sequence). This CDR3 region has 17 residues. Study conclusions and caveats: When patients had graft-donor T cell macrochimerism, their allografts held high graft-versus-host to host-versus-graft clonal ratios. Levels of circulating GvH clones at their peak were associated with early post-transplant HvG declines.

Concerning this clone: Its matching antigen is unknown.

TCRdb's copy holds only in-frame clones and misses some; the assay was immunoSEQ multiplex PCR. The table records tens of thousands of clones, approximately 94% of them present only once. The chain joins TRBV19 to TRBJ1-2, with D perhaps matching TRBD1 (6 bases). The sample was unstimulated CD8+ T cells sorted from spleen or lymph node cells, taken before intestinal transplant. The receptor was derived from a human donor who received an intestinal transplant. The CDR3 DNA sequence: TGTGCCAGTAGTATTGAAACAGGGCCCCGGACTAACTATGGCTACACCTTC. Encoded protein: CASSIETGPRTNYGYTF. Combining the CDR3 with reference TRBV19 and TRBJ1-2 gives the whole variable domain DGGITQSPKYLFRKEGQNVTLSCEQNLNHDAMYWYRQDPGQGLRLIYYSQIVNDFQKGDIAEGYSVSREKKESFPLTVTSAQKNPTAFYLCASSIETGPRTNYGYTFGSGTRLTVV.